Presented here are 25 T cell receptor beta chains from one specimen sequenced in a study of T-cell memory formation after mild COVID-19. TCRdb reprocessed the 5' RACE reads with MiXCR, giving one entry per CDR3 protein. The sample contains 30,000 to 35,000 distinct CDR3 sequences, approximately 8.3% of which appear only once. Input material: PBMCs or a T cell subset sorted from them (not recorded which). These receptors were taken from a man aged 18 to 29 who had mild COVID-19 (a few samples of this study predate the infection). Cell type and time point are not known.

There are many counts of this clonotype. The genes are TRBV5-1 and TRBJ2-5; TRBD2 matches 9 bases. The J segment lost 2 bases and the V segment lost 4 bases, leaving 6 bases of the junction unmatched. Germline V gene data show CDR1 as SGHRS and CDR2 as YFSETQ. The CDR3 has 15 residues. CDR3 residues: CASSRGTSKQETQYF. CDR3 DNA: TGCGCCAGCAGCCGTGGGACTAGCAAACAAGAGACCCAGTACTTC. Filled out from reference TRBV5-1 and TRBJ2-5, the complete variable domain reads KAGVTQTPRYLIKTRGQQVTLSCSPISGHRSVSWYQQTPGQGLQFLFEYFSETQRNKGNFPGRFSGRQFSNSRSEMNVSTLELGDSALYLCASSRGTSKQETQYFGPGTRLLVL.

This clonotype appeared many times. The chain couples TRBV7-9 to TRBJ2-7, with D possibly matching TRBD1 (6 bases). CDR1 is SEHNR, CDR2 FQNEAQ, per germline (reference sequence). Trimming pared 2 bases from V and 2 bases from J, leaving 10 bases between. The CDR3 is made up of 14 amino acids. CDR3 sequence reads: CASSLPRDTYEQYF. As DNA, the CDR3 is TGTGCCAGCAGCTTACCCAGGGACACCTACGAGCAGTACTTC. Full variable domain (rest looked up from reference TRBV7-9 and TRBJ2-7): DTGVSQNPRHKITKRGQNVTFRCDPISEHNRLYWYRQTLGQGPEFLTYFQNEAQLEKSRLLSDRFSAERPKGSFSTLEIQRTEQGDSAMYLCASSLPRDTYEQYFGPGTRLTVT.

This clonotype was seen ten or more times. This chain links TRBV30 with TRBJ1-2; maybe TRBD1 (6 bases). This CDR3 is built from 15 residues. From germline, CDR1 is GTSNPN and CDR2 SVGIG (reference sequence). V gave up 0 bases and J gave up 7 bases, with 18 bases separating them. The CDR3 reads CAWSVHSRGYGGYTF. DNA for the CDR3: TGTGCCTGGAGTGTACACAGTAGGGGGTACGGTGGCTACACCTTC.

This clonotype has at least ten counts. The rearrangement uses TRBV3-1 and TRBJ1-2; D gene ambiguous. V was clipped by 4 bases and J by 5 bases, with 14 bases between them. The CDR3 is 14 residues long. CDR1 and CDR2 (germline): LGHDT, YNNKEL (reference sequence). CDR3 amino acids: CASSPTGPSYGYTF. Written as DNA, the CDR3 is TGTGCCAGCAGCCCAACCGGCCCGTCGTATGGCTACACCTTC.

This clonotype was detected many times. The V call is TRBV4-2, the J call TRBJ2-1, with 7 bases lining up with TRBD2. The CDR3 runs 14 residues. Germline V CDR1 and CDR2: LGHNA, YNFKEQ. With V trimmed by 1 base and J by 8 bases, 5 bases remained unmatched. The CDR3 spells CASSQGRREDEQFF. Written as DNA, the CDR3 is TGTGCCAGCAGCCAAGGCCGACGGGAGGATGAGCAGTTCTTC.

This clonotype was detected many times. The V gene is TRBV12-3 or TRBV12-4, the J gene TRBJ2-5; TRBD2 might be the D (5 bases). The ends were cut back, 5 bases at V and 1 base at J, with 11 bases in the middle. The CDR3 is made up of 14 amino acids. The CDR3 loop reads CASSRGFRQETQYF. The DNA of the CDR3 is TGTGCCAGCAGTAGAGGGTTCCGCCAAGAGACCCAGTACTTC.

This clonotype has a count of ten or more. The chain couples TRBV7-8 to TRBJ2-5; 8 bases fit TRBD1. CDR1 SGHVS and CDR2 FQNEAQ come from the germline V gene. J gave up 6 bases and V 3 bases, and 3 bases lay outside the gene matches. The CDR3 has 13 amino acids. The CDR3 DNA is TGTGCCAGCAGCTTTGGACAGGGAAAGACCCAGTACTTC. It translates to CASSFGQGKTQYF. The variable domain in full, completed from reference TRBV7-8 and TRBJ2-5, reads GAGVSQSPRYKVAKRGQDVALRCDPISGHVSLFWYQQALGQGPEFLTYFQNEAQLDKSGLPSDRFFAERPEGSVSTLKIQRTQQEDSAVYLCASSFGQGKTQYFGPGTRLLVL.

The chain uses TRBV19 and TRBJ2-3; TRBD2 might be the D (6 bases). The length of the CDR3 is 11 residues. V shed 8 bases and J shed 14 bases, with 17 bases lying between them. Germline V CDR1 and CDR2: LNHDA, SQIVND (reference sequence). CDR3 in DNA: TGTGCCAGTCAGAGGGGAGGAGTAGGGTATTTT. As protein: CASQRGGVGYF.

In this sample, this clonotype turned up once. A much larger clone is a single base away; this may be a read error. This chain joins TRBV20-1 and TRBJ2-7; 8 nucleotides line up with TRBD1. The junction had 9 bases not matched to a gene; V was cut back by 5 bases and J by 3 bases. The CDR3 sequence is 14 residues long. Germline CDR1 and CDR2: DFQATT and SNEGSKA (reference sequence). In DNA form, the CDR3 reads TGCAGTGCTGGAATCGCGGGACAGGTCTACGAGCAGTACTTC. It encodes CSAGIAGQVYEQYF.

A remark on this clonotype: A much bigger clone sits one base away, suggesting this may be a read error. The V and J genes are TRBV5-1 and TRBJ1-2; possibly TRBD1 for D (6 bases). The CDR3 totals 15 residues. Looked up from germline, CDR1 is SGHRS and CDR2 is YFSETQ. The chain's CDR3 is CASGLEGQGSYGYTF. For the CDR3, the DNA is TGCGCCAGCGGCTTGGAGGGGCAGGGGAGCTATGGCTACACCTTC.

This clonotype has at least ten counts. The V call is TRBV20-1, the J call TRBJ2-7; D might be TRBD1 (5 bases). Germline CDR1 reads DFQATT; CDR2 reads SNEGSKA (reference sequence). Trimming stripped 6 bases from V and 3 bases from J, with 15 bases between. The CDR3 extends over 13 amino acids. CDR3 in amino acids: CSATNTGYYEQYF. In DNA form, the CDR3 reads TGCAGTGCGACAAACACAGGTTACTACGAGCAGTACTTC.

This clonotype was seen repeatedly, ten times or more. The chain recombines TRBV29-1 with TRBJ2-3; weak D call: TRBD1 (6 bases). Germline V gene data show CDR1 as SQVTM and CDR2 as ANQGSEA. Trimming removed 1 base at V and 5 bases at J, with 10 bases between. The CDR3 has 13 residues. CDR3 sequence reads: CSVEAQGLDTQYF. As DNA, the CDR3 is TGCAGCGTTGAAGCCCAGGGGCTAGATACGCAGTATTTT.

This clonotype has at least ten counts. The rearrangement joins TRBV19 to TRBJ2-4; no clear D gene. The CDR3 is 13 amino acids. The germline V gene has CDR1 LNHDA and CDR2 SQIVND (reference sequence). V was clipped by 4 bases and J by 3 bases, with 7 bases between them. CDR3 protein: CASSRTDKNIQYF. The CDR3 DNA sequence: TGTGCCAGTAGTAGGACGGACAAAAACATTCAGTACTTC.

On this clonotype itself: Since a much larger clone is just one base distant, this may be a read error. This chain uses TRBV4-3 with TRBJ2-5; D gene unclear. Trimming took 4 bases from V and 5 from J, leaving 14 bases between them. CDR1 is LGHNA and CDR2 is YSLEER in the germline V gene. The CDR3 extends over 14 amino acids. The CDR3 coding sequence is TGCGCCAGCAGCCCGTCACGAGCGACCGAGACCCAGTACTTC. It translates to CASSPSRATETQYF.

This clonotype was counted many times. The chain uses TRBV5-1 and TRBJ2-7; D is uncertain. The V gene lost 2 bases and the J gene lost 0 bases, with 12 bases spanning the gap. CDR3 length equals 15 residues. Germline V lookup: CDR1 SGHRS, CDR2 YFSETQ. The DNA for the CDR3 is TGCGCCAGCAGCTTAGAGCCGGGCTACTCCTACGAGCAGTACTTC. This translates into CASSLEPGYSYEQYF.

This clonotype was observed a few times. The chain carries TRBV19 and TRBJ1-6; D remains unclear. The CDR3 length is 16 residues. V lost 5 bases, J lost 2 bases, and 13 bases lay in between. Germline CDR1 and CDR2: LNHDA and SQIVND (reference sequence). The DNA for the CDR3 is TGTGCCAGTAGTCGGCGAGGAGAGACCTATAATTCACCCCTCCACTTT. Translated: CASSRRGETYNSPLHF.

This clonotype has ten or more counts. The chain joins TRBV7-6 to TRBJ2-4, with 14 bases matching TRBD2. The CDR3 is made up of 13 amino acids. Germline V gene sequence: CDR1 SGHVS, CDR2 FNYEAQ. The trim removed 5 bases at V and 10 bases at J, leaving 1 base unmatched. Written as DNA, the CDR3 is TGTGCCAGCAGCGGACTAGCGGGGGGTATTCAGTACTTC. Amino acid sequence: CASSGLAGGIQYF. The full variable domain, rest sourced from reference TRBV7-6 and TRBJ2-4, is GAGVSQSPRYKVTKRGQDVALRCDPISGHVSLYWYRQALGQGPEFLTYFNYEAQQDKSGLPNDRFSAERPEGSISTLTIQRTEQRDSAMYRCASSGLAGGIQYFGAGTRLSVL.

This clonotype has at least ten counts. V gene TRBV3-1 combines with J gene TRBJ2-3, with D hard to call. The germline V gene has CDR1 LGHDT and CDR2 YNNKEL (reference sequence). This CDR3 has 15 residues. V was clipped by 4 bases and J by 4 bases, with 15 bases between them. CDR3 in DNA: TGTGCCAGCAGCCCCACTCTCAGGTTCGCAGATACGCAGTATTTT. Protein sequence: CASSPTLRFADTQYF.

In its sample, this clonotype was seen many times. V usage is TRBV18 and J usage is TRBJ1-1; D is possibly TRBD1 (5 bases). Trimming took 6 bases from V and 6 from J, leaving 14 bases between them. Germline V gives CDR1 KGHSH, CDR2 LQKENI. The CDR3 extends over 13 amino acids. Written as DNA, the CDR3 is TGTGCCAGCTCCCCTTATTTCAGGGCTGAAGCTTTCTTT. The encoded protein is CASSPYFRAEAFF.

This clonotype was picked up a small number of times. The chain combines TRBV2 with TRBJ1-1; no clear D. Trimming pared 8 bases from V and 3 bases from J, leaving 19 bases between. There are 15 residues in the CDR3. CDR1 and CDR2 (germline): SNHLY, FYNNEI. The CDR3, as DNA: TGTGCCAGCCCCCCGACCCGGGTGGCGGACACTGAAGCTTTCTTT. Its protein is CASPPTRVADTEAFF. Looking up the rest from reference TRBV2 and TRBJ1-1 gives the full variable domain: EPEVTQTPSHQVTQMGQEVILRCVPISNHLYFYWYRQILGQKVEFLVSFYNNEISEKSEIFDDQFSVERPDGSNFTLKIRSTKLEDSAMYFCASPPTRVADTEAFFGQGTRLTVV.

This clonotype was counted only a few times. The chain uses TRBV23-1 and TRBJ2-7; 9 positions agree with TRBD1. TRBV23-1 qualifies as an ORF whose function is uncertain. The CDR3 has 14 amino acids. The V segment lost 4 bases and the J segment 5 bases; nucleotides outside the gene matches: 6. The CDR3 protein is CASSPPGQGNEQYV. The DNA for the CDR3 is TGCGCCAGCAGTCCGCCGGGACAGGGAAACGAGCAGTACGTC.

This clonotype was detected ten times or more. J is TRBJ1-6 and V is TRBV24-1, with D perhaps TRBD1 (5 bases). The CDR3 has 16 amino acids. V dropped 4 bases and J dropped 5 bases, with 14 bases sitting between them. The germline V gene has CDR1 KGHDR and CDR2 SFDVKD. CDR3 bases: TGTGCCACCAGTGACTCTCGGGGGGTGGATAATTCACCCCTCCACTTT. This gives the protein CATSDSRGVDNSPLHF.

This clonotype came up many times. V gene TRBV28 combines with J gene TRBJ1-2; D is ambiguous. Germline CDR1 reads MDHEN; CDR2 reads SYDVKM. CDR3 length: 14 amino acids. V lost 6 bases, J lost 0 bases, and 11 bases lay in between. Here the CDR3 DNA reads TGTGCCAGCAGCCCGCTGGGGTCTAACTATGGCTACACCTTC. Translation gives CASSPLGSNYGYTF.

The CDR3 spells CASSSLTGGQTQYF. The CDR3 nucleotides are TGTGCCAGCAGCTCGCTGACGGGAGGGCAGACCCAGTACTTC. The gene calls are TRBV7-2 and TRBJ2-5; 8 bases fit TRBD2. CDR1 and CDR2 (germline): SGHTA, FQGNSA. The V and J ends lost 4 bases and 6 bases, in that order; junction bases with no gene match: 7. The CDR3 sequence is 14 residues long.

This clonotype was seen at least ten times. This chain uses TRBV20-1 with TRBJ2-1, with a tentative D call TRBD1 (5 bases). The V gene's germline CDR1 is DFQATT and CDR2 SNEGSKA (reference sequence). The CDR3 has 13 residues. With 4 bases removed from V and 7 bases from J, the gap between germline ends came to 14 bases. In DNA, the CDR3 is TGCAGTGCTATGAGTCAGGGTCAAAATGAGCAGTTCTTC. Translated, it gives CSAMSQGQNEQFF.